Sequencing of this T cell receptor beta chain was carried out in a study of cytomegalovirus exposure and HLA in healthy donors. 60 Vbeta and 13 Jbeta primers were used in PCR. Assay used: immunoSEQ multiplex PCR; TCRdb lists only in-frame clones, some missing. The table includes 89,000 or so clones, 70% to 90% detected once. CDR3 length: 16 amino acids. The ends lost 5 bases at V and 4 bases at J; junction bases unmatched: 11. Germline assignment: CDR1 MGHDK and CDR2 SYGVNS. This clonotype was obtained from a woman aged 18-35 years in good health and CMV-seropositive. Sequencing was performed on PBMCs. This rearrangement joins TRBV25-1 to TRBJ2-1; TRBD1 agrees at 7 bases. The DNA for the CDR3 is TGTGCCAGCAGTCCAGGGGGAACAGTCCGGTACAATGAGCAGTTCTTC. It translates to CASSPGGTVRYNEQFF.